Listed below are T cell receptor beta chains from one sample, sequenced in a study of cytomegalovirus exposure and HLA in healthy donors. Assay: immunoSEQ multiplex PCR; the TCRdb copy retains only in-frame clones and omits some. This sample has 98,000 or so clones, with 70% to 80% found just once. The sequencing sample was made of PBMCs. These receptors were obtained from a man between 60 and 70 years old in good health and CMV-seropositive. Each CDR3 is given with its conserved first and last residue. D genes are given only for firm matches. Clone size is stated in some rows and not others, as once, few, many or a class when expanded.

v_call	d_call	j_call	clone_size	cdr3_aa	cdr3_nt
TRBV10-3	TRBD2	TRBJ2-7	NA	CAISDPGLVLYEQYF	TGTGCCATCAGTGATCCCGGACTAGTCCTCTACGAGCAGTACTTC
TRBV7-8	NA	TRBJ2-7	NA	CASSRTGGVGSYEQYF	TGTGCCAGCAGTCGGACAGGAGGGGTCGGGTCCTACGAGCAGTACTTC
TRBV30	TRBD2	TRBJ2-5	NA	CAWRSAGDPRGQETQYF	TGTGCCTGGAGATCAGCGGGGGACCCCCGGGGCCAAGAGACCCAGTACTTC
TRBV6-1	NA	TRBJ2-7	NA	CASSIIDRYEQYF	TGTGCCAGCAGTATAATTGACAGGTACGAGCAGTACTTC
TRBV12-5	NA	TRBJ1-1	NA	CASGLRVGGTEAFF	TGTGCTAGTGGTTTGAGGGTCGGGGGGACTGAAGCTTTCTTT
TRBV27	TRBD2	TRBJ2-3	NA	CASSLYVRGGREDTQYF	TGTGCCAGCAGTTTATACGTGCGGGGGGGCCGGGAAGATACGCAGTATTTT
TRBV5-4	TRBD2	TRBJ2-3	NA	CASSSGTSRYTDTQYF	TGTGCCAGCAGCTCGGGGACTAGTCGGTACACAGATACGCAGTATTTT
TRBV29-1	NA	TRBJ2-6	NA	CSVGGGANVLTF	TGCAGCGTTGGCGGCGGGGCCAACGTCCTGACTTTC
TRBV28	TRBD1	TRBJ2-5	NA	CASSLRTGDSSETQYF	TGTGCCAGCAGTTTAAGGACAGGGGATTCATCAGAGACCCAGTACTTC
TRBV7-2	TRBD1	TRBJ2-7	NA	CASSLGGQGYEQYF	TGTGCCAGCAGCCTAGGGGGACAGGGCTACGAGCAGTACTTC
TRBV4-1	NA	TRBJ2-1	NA	CASSQGGAWYNEQFF	TGCGCCAGCAGCCAGGGGGGGGCTTGGTACAATGAGCAGTTCTTC
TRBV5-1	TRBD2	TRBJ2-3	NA	CASSLVLAGTDTQYF	TGCGCCAGCAGCTTGGTACTAGCGGGGACAGATACGCAGTATTTT
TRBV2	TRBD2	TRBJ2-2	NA	CASSSKRGRTGELFF	TGTGCCAGCAGCTCTAAGCGGGGACGAACCGGGGAGCTGTTTTTT
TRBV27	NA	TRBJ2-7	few	CASPRQVSHEQYF	TGTGCCAGTCCTCGACAGGTTTCCCACGAGCAGTACTTC
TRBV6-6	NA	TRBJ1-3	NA	CASSRTGQSTGNTIYF	TGTGCCAGCAGTCGCACCGGACAGTCGACTGGAAACACCATATATTTT
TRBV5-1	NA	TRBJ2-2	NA	CASSLGGRVNTVELFF	TGCGCCAGCAGCTTGGGGGGCCGGGTTAACACCGTGGAGCTGTTTTTT
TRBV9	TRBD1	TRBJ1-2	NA	CASSPRTGPDYGYTF	TGTGCCAGCAGCCCGCGGACAGGGCCTGACTATGGCTACACCTTC
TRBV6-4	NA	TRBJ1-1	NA	CASSPTGTNTEAFF	TGTGCCAGCAGCCCCACCGGTACGAACACTGAAGCTTTCTTT
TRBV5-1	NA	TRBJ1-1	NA	CASSLFPGGAEAFF	TGCGCCAGCAGCTTGTTCCCCGGAGGGGCTGAAGCTTTCTTT
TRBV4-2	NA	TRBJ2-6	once	CASSQGLRGSGANVLTF	TGTGCCAGCAGCCAAGGGCTTAGGGGCTCTGGGGCCAACGTCCTGACTTTC
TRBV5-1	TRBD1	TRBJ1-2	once	CASSLGITGVGYTF	TGCGCCAGCAGCTTGGGGATCACAGGGGTCGGCTACACCTTC
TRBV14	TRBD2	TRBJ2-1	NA	CASSQEMGLAGGNNNEQFF	TGTGCCAGCAGCCAAGAGATGGGGCTAGCGGGGGGCAACAACAATGAGCAGTTCTTC
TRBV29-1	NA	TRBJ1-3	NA	CSVEDRRGGTENTIYF	TGCAGCGTTGAAGATCGCCGAGGGGGAACGGAAAACACCATATATTTT
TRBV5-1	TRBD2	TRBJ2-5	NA	CASSSGTSGGPQTQYF	TGCGCCAGCAGCTCCGGGACTAGCGGGGGGCCCCAGACCCAGTACTTC
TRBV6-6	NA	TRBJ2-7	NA	CASSYSRGPYEQYF	TGTGCCAGCAGTTACTCGCGGGGCCCCTACGAGCAGTACTTC
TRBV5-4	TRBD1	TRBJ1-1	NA	CASSRTGGALNEAFF	TGTGCCAGCAGCCGGACAGGGGGCGCACTGAATGAAGCTTTCTTT
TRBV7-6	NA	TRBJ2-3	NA	CASSLGRDTQYF	TGTGCCAGCAGCTTAGGTCGGGATACGCAGTATTTT
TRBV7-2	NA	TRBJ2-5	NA	CASSSRETQYF	TGTGCCAGCAGCTCTCGAGAGACCCAGTACTTC
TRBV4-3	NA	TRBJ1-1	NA	CASSQVAAGDTEAFF	TGCGCCAGCAGCCAAGTTGCGGCGGGGGACACTGAAGCTTTCTTT
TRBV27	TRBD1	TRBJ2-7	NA	CASRRTGLGYEQYF	TGTGCCAGCAGGAGGACAGGTCTCGGTTACGAGCAGTACTTC
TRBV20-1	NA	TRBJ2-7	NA	CSARTGYEQYF	TGCAGTGCTAGGACAGGCTACGAGCAGTACTTC
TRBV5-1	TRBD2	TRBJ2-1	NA	CASSRSGLENVF	TGCGCCAGCAGCCGAAGTGGACTAGAAAACGTCTTC
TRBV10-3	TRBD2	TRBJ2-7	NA	CAISEHSGGLSYEQYF	TGTGCCATCAGTGAACATAGCGGGGGGCTGTCCTACGAGCAGTACTTC
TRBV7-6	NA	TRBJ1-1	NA	CASSSVTGNTEAFF	TGTGCCAGCAGCTCTGTGACAGGGAACACTGAAGCTTTCTTT
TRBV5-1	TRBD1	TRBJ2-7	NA	CASSPGWTGGYEQYF	TGCGCCAGCAGCCCCGGCTGGACAGGGGGCTACGAGCAGTACTTC
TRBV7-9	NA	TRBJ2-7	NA	CASSPKDSPRYEQYF	TGTGCCAGCAGCCCCAAGGACAGCCCGAGGTACGAGCAGTACTTC
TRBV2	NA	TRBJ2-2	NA	CASIYITGELFF	TGTGCCAGCATTTATATCACCGGGGAGCTGTTTTTT
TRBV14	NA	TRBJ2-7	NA	CASSQVAGYEQYF	TGTGCCAGCAGCCAAGTCGCGGGTTACGAGCAGTACTTC
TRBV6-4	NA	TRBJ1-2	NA	CASSDGHGYGYTF	TGTGCCAGCAGTGACGGCCATGGCTATGGCTACACCTTC
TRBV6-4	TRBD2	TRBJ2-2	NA	CASSRDYKVTGELFF	TGTGCCAGCAGCCGGGACTACAAGGTCACCGGGGAGCTGTTTTTT
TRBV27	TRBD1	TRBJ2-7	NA	CASSFYVDRVQIGEQYF	TGTGCCAGCAGTTTCTACGTCGACAGGGTGCAGATAGGCGAGCAGTACTTC
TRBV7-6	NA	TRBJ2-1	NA	CASSLDGSSYNEQFF	TGTGCCAGCAGCTTAGATGGTAGCTCCTACAATGAGCAGTTCTTC
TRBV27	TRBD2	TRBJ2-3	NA	CASSLSWGGTDTQYF	TGTGCCAGCAGTTTATCCTGGGGGGGTACAGATACGCAGTATTTT
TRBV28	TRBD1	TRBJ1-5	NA	CASSSQGAQPQHF	TGTGCCAGCAGTTCCCAGGGGGCTCAGCCCCAGCATTTT
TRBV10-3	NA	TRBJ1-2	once	CAISVREEFNYGYTF	TGTGCCATCAGTGTTCGGGAAGAGTTTAACTATGGCTACACCTTC
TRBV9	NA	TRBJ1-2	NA	CASSVVSGNYGYTF	TGTGCCAGCAGCGTGGTTAGCGGGAACTATGGCTACACCTTC
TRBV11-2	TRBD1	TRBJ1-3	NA	CASSILRQGQGHTIYF	TGTGCCAGCAGCATCCTACGCCAGGGACAGGGTCACACCATATATTTT
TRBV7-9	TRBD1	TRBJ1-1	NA	CASSLTGDTEAFF	TGTGCCAGCAGCCTAACAGGGGACACTGAAGCTTTCTTT
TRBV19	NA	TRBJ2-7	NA	CASSISGTYEQYF	TGTGCCAGTAGTATCTCAGGGACCTACGAGCAGTACTTC
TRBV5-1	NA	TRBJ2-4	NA	CASTGQMANIQYF	TGCGCCAGCACGGGACAAATGGCAAACATTCAGTACTTC
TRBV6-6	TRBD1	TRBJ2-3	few	CASSDRGRRTDTQYF	TGTGCCAGCAGTGACAGGGGGCGCCGCACAGATACGCAGTATTTT
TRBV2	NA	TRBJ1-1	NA	CASSEATGLNTEAFF	TGTGCCAGCAGTGAAGCCACAGGGTTGAACACTGAAGCTTTCTTT
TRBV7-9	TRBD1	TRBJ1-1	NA	CASSYLGTAEAFF	TGTGCCAGCAGCTATCTAGGGACAGCTGAAGCTTTCTTT
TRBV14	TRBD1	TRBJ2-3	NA	CASSQADRANTDTQYF	TGTGCCAGCAGCCAAGCGGACAGGGCTAACACAGATACGCAGTATTTT
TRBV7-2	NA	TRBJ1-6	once	CASSLQASSYNSPLHF	TGTGCCAGCAGCTTACAGGCGAGCTCCTATAATTCACCCCTCCACTTT
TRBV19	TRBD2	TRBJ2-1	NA	CASSIGTSGGGRFF	TGTGCCAGTAGTATTGGGACTAGCGGGGGAGGTCGGTTCTTC
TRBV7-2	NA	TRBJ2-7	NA	CASSVDPEGYEQYF	TGTGCCAGCAGCGTTGACCCCGAGGGCTACGAGCAGTACTTC
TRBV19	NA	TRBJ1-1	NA	CASSIFSGANTEAFF	TGTGCCAGTAGTATTTTTTCAGGGGCGAACACTGAAGCTTTCTTT